Listed below are T cell receptor beta chains from one sample, sequenced in a study of T cell responses to AZD1222 COVID-19 vaccine. Here immunoSEQ multiplex PCR was the method, and the copy in TCRdb shows in-frame clones only, minus some. The sample includes 200,000 to 250,000 clones, less than 95% of them seen just once. This specimen consisted of peripheral blood, obtained 28 days after the second dose of the MenACWY control vaccine. These receptors were taken from an adult who received the MenACWY meningococcal vaccine as a control. The CDR3 runs from the conserved cysteine through the conserved F or W. D genes are given only for firm matches.

>12|TRBJ2-7|TRBV28|.
TGTGCCAGCAGTTTAATGTGGACCGAGCAGTACTTC
CASSLMWTEQYF
>17|TRBJ1-3|TRBV3-1/TRBV3-2|.
TGTGCCAGCAGCCAAGGAAACAAGGGGAGCTCTGGAAACACCATATATTTT
CASSQGNKGSSGNTIYF
>15|TRBJ2-7|TRBV7-2|.
TGTGCCAGCAGCCGGTCATCTCGGGGGGCGGGCGAGCAGTACTTC
CASSRSSRGAGEQYF
>13|TRBJ2-1|TRBV5-1|.
TGCGCCAGCAGCGGACCGGGACAAGGTGAGCAGTTCTTC
CASSGPGQGEQFF
>13|TRBJ2-5|TRBV9|.
TGTGCCAGCAGCGGCCCTTACCAAGAGACCCAGTACTTC
CASSGPYQETQYF
>10|TRBJ2-5|TRBV25-1|.
TGTGCCAGCAGTGGGAAGACCCAGTACTTC
CASSGKTQYF
>13|TRBJ1-5|TRBV18|TRBD1
TGTGCCAGCTCTCAGGGGGCCGATCAGCCCCAGCATTTT
CASSQGADQPQHF
>16|TRBJ1-5|TRBV28|.
TGTGCCAGCAGTTGGGACGGGGGCAATAGCAATCAGCCCCAGCATTTT
CASSWDGGNSNQPQHF
>13|TRBJ1-1|TRBV14|.
TGTGCCAGCAGCCGGATCATGAACACTGAAGCTTTCTTT
CASSRIMNTEAFF
>15|TRBJ1-5|TRBV19|TRBD1
TGTGCCAGTAGGGCAGACAGGGGGCTGAATCAGCCCCAGCATTTT
CASRADRGLNQPQHF
>15|TRBJ1-6|TRBV6-1|.
TGTGCCAGCAGTGACACCGTCAACTATAATTCACCCCTCCACTTT
CASSDTVNYNSPLHF